The 9 T cell receptor beta chains presented below share a single source sample, sequenced in a study of beta chain features in type 1 diabetes. Sequenced material consisted of expressed TCRB transcripts (all of the isolated RNA was reverse transcribed). The protocol was immunoSEQ multiplex PCR, while the TCRdb copy is restricted to in-frame clones and leaves out a portion. The repertoire holds 310,000 or so clones, with 6.5% to 10% as singletons. Sequencing input: central memory CD4+ T cells from blood. All receptors come from a woman aged 18 to 35 in good health.

This clone was recorded a few times. The chain combines TRBV14 with TRBJ1-2, with 8 nucleotides matching TRBD1. Germline V gene sequence: CDR1 SGHDN, CDR2 FVKESK. The CDR3 length is 17 residues. The V gene end was trimmed by 4 bases and the J gene end by 4 bases; junction bases not matched to a gene: 14. The CDR3 protein is CASSRWAGGSPGYGYTF. The CDR3 coding sequence is TGTGCCAGCAGCCGGTGGGCAGGGGGCTCCCCTGGCTATGGCTACACCTTC.

This clone was seen many times. The chain couples TRBV28 to TRBJ2-1; tentative D call: TRBD1 (5 bases). V was trimmed by 8 bases and J by 13 bases, leaving 24 bases between them. The CDR3 runs to 14 residues. Germline loops: CDR1 MDHEN, CDR2 SYDVKM. The CDR3 bases are TGTGCCAGCGGAAAACAGGTCCCGGCCGGTTTACAGTTCTTC. This translates into CASGKQVPAGLQFF. The full variable domain, completed using reference TRBV28 and TRBJ2-1, is DVKVTQSSRYLVKRTGEKVFLECVQDMDHENMFWYRQDPGLGLRLIYFSYDVKMKEKGDIPEGYSVSREKKERFSLILESASTNQTSMYLCASGKQVPAGLQFFGPGTRLTVL.

This clone has a count of ten or more. This chain uses TRBV7-6 with TRBJ2-1; 10 nucleotides line up with TRBD2. The CDR3 contains 15 residues. The germline V gene has CDR1 SGHVS and CDR2 FNYEAQ. The ends lost 1 base at V and 6 bases at J; junction bases unmatched: 3. CDR3 nucleotides: TGTGCCAGCAGCTTAGGGACTAGCGGACCCAATGAGCAGTTCTTC. It is translated as CASSLGTSGPNEQFF.

The gene calls are TRBV2 and TRBJ2-3; D unresolved. The CDR3 is 17 amino acids. With 0 bases removed from V and 0 bases from J, the gap between germline ends came to 13 bases. From germline, CDR1 is SNHLY and CDR2 FYNNEI. The CDR3 reads CASSEALLASSTDTQYF. CDR3 coding DNA: TGTGCCAGCAGTGAAGCCCTACTGGCCTCTAGCACAGATACGCAGTATTTT. Full variable domain (missing parts from reference TRBV2 and TRBJ2-3): EPEVTQTPSHQVTQMGQEVILRCVPISNHLYFYWYRQILGQKVEFLVSFYNNEISEKSEIFDDQFSVERPDGSNFTLKIRSTKLEDSAMYFCASSEALLASSTDTQYFGPGTRLTVL.

Only a few counts were recorded for this clone. The V gene is TRBV18, the J gene TRBJ2-7; 8 bases align to TRBD2. CDR1 KGHSH and CDR2 LQKENI come from the germline V gene. Trimming at V came to 1 base and at J to 7 bases, leaving 15 bases not matched to a gene. The CDR3 extends over 17 amino acids. CDR3 bases: TGTGCCAGCTCACCACAAGTAGCGGGGTCCTTTTACGATGAGCAGTACTTC. Encoded protein: CASSPQVAGSFYDEQYF.

This chain joins TRBV27 and TRBJ2-1, with a weak D call TRBD2 (6 bases). CDR1 is MNHEY and CDR2 is SMNVEV in the germline V gene (reference sequence). V shed 7 bases and J shed 10 bases, with 17 bases lying between them. This CDR3 is built from 13 residues. DNA of the CDR3: TGTGCCAGCATGGAGCGGGCCTTCTCCGAGCAGTTCTTC. This sequence encodes CASMERAFSEQFF.

A few counts support this clone. The rearrangement joins TRBV15 to TRBJ2-3; D is perhaps TRBD1 or TRBD2 (5 bases each). V lost 1 base to trimming and J lost 7 bases, with 15 bases between them. The CDR3 has 15 amino acids. The germline CDR1 and CDR2 sequences are LNHNV and YYDKDF (reference sequence). This CDR3 is CATSRAGTQSYTQYF. Written as DNA, the CDR3 is TGTGCCACCAGCAGAGCGGGGACCCAATCCTATACGCAGTATTTT. Variable domain in full (rest from reference TRBV15 and TRBJ2-3): DAMVIQNPRYQVTQFGKPVTLSCSQTLNHNVMYWYQQKSSQAPKLLFHYYDKDFNNEADTPDNFQSRRPNTSFCFLDIRSPGLGDTAMYLCATSRAGTQSYTQYFGPGTRLTVL.

This clone was seen many times. The genes are TRBV19 and TRBJ2-1; a weak D match, TRBD1 (6 bases). Germline V CDR1 and CDR2: LNHDA, SQIVND (reference sequence). This CDR3 region has 15 residues. The ends were cut back, 5 bases at V and 4 bases at J, with 15 bases in the middle. The CDR3 DNA sequence: TGTGCCAGTAGTGTTACAGGGTCCCCTTACAATGAGCAGTTCTTC. Its translation is CASSVTGSPYNEQFF.

The table lists this clone with a few counts. J is TRBJ2-3 and V is TRBV9; unclear D gene. The germline gives CDR1 SGDLS, CDR2 YYNGEE. With 4 bases removed from V and 0 bases from J, the gap between germline ends came to 9 bases. CDR3 length: 14 residues. CDR3 sequence (DNA): TGTGCCAGCAGCCCTCTACTTAGCACAGATACGCAGTATTTT. Protein: CASSPLLSTDTQYF.